This T cell receptor (beta chain) was observed in a study of T cell responses to AZD1222 COVID-19 vaccine. Findings and limits, study-wide: In the spike-specific TCR repertoire, nearly half reportedly target unmutated variant regions. Females outnumbered males among donors, who were mostly white British; clonal diversity was possibly underestimated. Seropositive at baseline were only six or seven AZD1222 recipients. Spike-specific TCR depth and breadth grew after two AZD1222 doses.

As for this clone: No antigen is known for it.

In germline, CDR1 is MNHEY, CDR2 SVGAGI. The CDR3 spans 16 residues. Trimming removed 3 bases from V and 6 bases from J, with 17 bases in between. The repertoire was sequenced with immunoSEQ multiplex PCR; TCRdb's copy has only in-frame clones and lacks some. There are tens of thousands of clones in the sample; approximately 86% occur only once, and 16% lies in the top ten. The genes are TRBV6-5 and TRBJ2-2, with a weak D call TRBD2 (7 bases). The receptor was isolated from an adult in good health. The specimen was peripheral blood, collected on day 0 of AZD1222 vaccination. In DNA, the CDR3 is TGTGCCAGCAGTTATCAAAGGGGGGGGACCGCCGGGGAGCTGTTTTTT. Protein: CASSYQRGGTAGELFF.